The 32 T cell receptor beta chains below come from one sample, sequenced in a study of PD-1 blockade in mismatch repair-deficient tumors. Using immunoSEQ multiplex PCR, the repertoire was profiled, and TCRdb retains in-frame clones only, with some absent. The sample has more than 13,000 clones, 85% to 90% seen once; the top ten hold roughly an eighth. For these TCRs, the target antigens are not known. As to time point: identical approximately eleven-day culture without peptide (control). This sample comprised cells cultured in vitro, obtained from a patient treated with pembrolizumab. The receptor source for this set is an adult with mismatch repair-deficient cancer.

This clone was seen a handful of times. V is TRBV5-1 and J is TRBJ2-7, with D possibly being TRBD1 or TRBD2 (5 bases each). Germline CDR1 is SGHRS and CDR2 is YFSETQ. Trimming removed 2 bases from V and 6 bases from J, with 9 bases in between. CDR3 size: 12 residues. CDR3 protein: CASSLGDGEQYF. The CDR3, as DNA: TGCGCCAGCAGCTTAGGGGACGGCGAGCAGTACTTC.

CDR3 DNA sequence: TGTGCCAGCAGCGTAGTGGGGGAATTTGGCACAGATACGCAGTATTTT. Translated, it gives CASSVVGEFGTDTQYF. The chain employs TRBV9 and TRBJ2-3, with D perhaps assigned TRBD1 or TRBD2 (5 bases each). The germline V and J ends were trimmed by 0 bases and 1 base, with 12 bases remaining between them. Germline V lookup: CDR1 SGDLS, CDR2 YYNGEE. The length of the CDR3 is 16 residues. The complete variable domain, with remaining parts taken from reference TRBV9 and TRBJ2-3, reads DSGVTQTPKHLITATGQRVTLRCSPRSGDLSVYWYQQSLDQGLQFLIQYYNGEERAKGNILERFSAQQFPDLHSELNLSSLELGDSALYFCASSVVGEFGTDTQYFGPGTRLTVL.

This clone was seen just once. The gene calls are TRBV5-1 and TRBJ2-2, with D unresolved. The germline CDR1 and CDR2 sequences are SGHRS and YFSETQ. CDR3 length: 15 amino acids. V shed 4 bases and J shed 5 bases, with 15 bases lying between them. CDR3 region: CASSTSSPTTGELFF. CDR3 bases: TGCGCCAGCAGCACATCCAGCCCTACTACCGGGGAGCTGTTTTTT.

The J gene is TRBJ2-2, the V gene TRBV19; no firm D call. V lost 1 base, J lost 6 bases, and 6 bases lay in between. The CDR3 spans 13 residues. Germline CDR1 LNHDA, CDR2 SQIVND (reference sequence). CDR3 sequence: CASSIATPGELFF. As DNA, the CDR3 is TGTGCCAGTAGTATAGCGACCCCCGGGGAGCTGTTTTTT.

The chain combines TRBV19 with TRBJ2-7; D unresolved. The CDR3 is made up of 14 amino acids. Germline loops: CDR1 LNHDA, CDR2 SQIVND (reference sequence). The V end was cut by 5 bases, the J end by 4 bases, with 15 bases between. The CDR3 nucleotides read TGTGCCAGTAGTCCCTCAAGTGGGCCATACGAGCAGTACTTC. Translation gives CASSPSSGPYEQYF.

The chain joins TRBV6-5 to TRBJ2-5; 14 bases map to TRBD2. CDR1 MNHEY and CDR2 SVGAGI come from the germline V gene. This CDR3 has 15 amino acids. V was clipped by 6 bases and J by 1 base; unmatched bases: 1. The CDR3 DNA is TGTGCCAGCAGCGGGACTAGCGGGAGCCAAGAGACCCAGTACTTC. Its translation: CASSGTSGSQETQYF.

The chain employs TRBV7-2 and TRBJ2-4, with D perhaps assigned TRBD1 or TRBD2 (5 bases each). V lost 1 base, J lost 12 bases, and 16 bases lay in between. CDR3 length: 14 amino acids. Germline V CDR1 and CDR2: SGHTA, FQGNSA. As DNA, the CDR3 is TGTGCCAGCAGCTTAGACGGCGGCCTGGGGGATCAGTACTTC. It yields the protein CASSLDGGLGDQYF. Variable domain in full (rest from reference TRBV7-2 and TRBJ2-4): GAGVSQSPSNKVTEKGKDVELRCDPISGHTALYWYRQSLGQGLEFLIYFQGNSAPDKSGLPSDRFSAERTGGSVSTLTIQRTQQEDSAVYLCASSLDGGLGDQYFGAGTRLSVL.

The rearrangement joins TRBV7-9 to TRBJ2-1; 16 bases agree with TRBD2. Unmatched junction bases numbered 6, after V lost 0 bases and J lost 4 bases. The CDR3 loop spans 19 amino acids. Germline V CDR1 and CDR2: SEHNR, FQNEAQ (reference sequence). In DNA, the CDR3 is TGTGCCAGCAGCTTAGCGGGACTAGCGGGGGGGTTGGGATACAATGAGCAGTTCTTC. Its translation is CASSLAGLAGGLGYNEQFF.

This chain links TRBV6-1 with TRBJ2-7; D may be TRBD1 (6 bases). CDR1 and CDR2 from the germline V gene are MNHNS and SASEGT. V lost 6 bases to trimming and J lost 4 bases, with 16 bases between them. This CDR3 region has 14 residues. Here the CDR3 reads CASREQGTWYEQYF. The CDR3 DNA reads TGTGCCAGCAGGGAACAGGGAACCTGGTACGAGCAGTACTTC.

This chain uses TRBV28 with TRBJ2-1, with 13 bases fitting TRBD2. Germline V gene sequence: CDR1 MDHEN, CDR2 SYDVKM. There are 16 residues in the CDR3. V gave up 3 bases and J gave up 8 bases; unmatched junction bases: 7. The CDR3 loop reads CASSFLLAGGDYEQFF. The CDR3, as DNA: TGTGCCAGCAGTTTTTTACTAGCGGGAGGGGACTATGAGCAGTTCTTC.

This sequence joins TRBV2 and TRBJ1-4, with D hard to call. The CDR3 is made up of 12 amino acids. V was trimmed by 8 bases and J by 5 bases, leaving 9 bases between them. Germline CDR1 reads SNHLY; CDR2 reads FYNNEI. CDR3 nucleotide sequence: TGTGCCAGCGGGGAGGCAAATGAAAAACTGTTTTTT. Translated: CASGEANEKLFF.

This clone was detected once. The V gene is TRBV15, the J gene TRBJ1-4; no definite D call. The V end was cut by 3 bases, the J end by 0 bases, with 8 bases between. This CDR3 has 15 residues. Germline CDR1 LNHNV, CDR2 YYDKDF (reference sequence). CDR3 protein: CATSSYSATNEKLFF. In DNA, the CDR3 is TGTGCCACCAGCAGTTACAGCGCAACTAATGAAAAACTGTTTTTT.

The V and J genes are TRBV18 and TRBJ2-7; TRBD2 matches at 9 bases. Germline V lookup: CDR1 KGHSH, CDR2 LQKENI. The CDR3 loop spans 16 amino acids. Trimming took 6 bases from V and 2 from J; bases not matched to a gene: 11. This CDR3 reads CASSTRAGGGPYEQYF. CDR3 DNA sequence: TGTGCCAGCTCCACGAGAGCGGGAGGTGGACCCTACGAGCAGTACTTC.

This CDR3 is CASSLWAGGFNEQFF. Written as DNA, the CDR3 is TGTGCCAGCAGTTTATGGGCGGGAGGATTCAATGAGCAGTTCTTC. The chain is built from TRBV28 and TRBJ2-1; 8 bases fit TRBD2. The V and J ends lost 0 bases and 6 bases, in that order; junction bases with no gene match: 4. This CDR3 has 15 amino acids. CDR1 is MDHEN, CDR2 SYDVKM, per germline.

The sample holds one count of this clone. The rearrangement joins TRBV13 to TRBJ2-1; D is uncertain. This CDR3 is 13 amino acids long. V lost 3 bases and J 11 bases, leaving 14 bases between the germline ends. Per the germline V gene, CDR1 is PRHDT and CDR2 is FYEKMQ (reference sequence). The CDR3 region has the DNA TGTGCCAGCAGCTTCGGTACTACCGGCCAGCAGTTCTTC. It specifies CASSFGTTGQQFF.

The chain combines TRBV4-2 with TRBJ2-1; no firm D call. The V and J ends lost 0 bases and 7 bases respectively, with 7 bases between them. The V gene's germline CDR1 is LGHNA and CDR2 YNFKEQ. CDR3 length: 13 residues. The CDR3 DNA reads TGTGCCAGCAGCCAAGAGTTGGGGAATGAGCAGTTCTTC. It codes for CASSQELGNEQFF.

The J gene is TRBJ2-3, the V gene TRBV29-1; D remains unclear. V was pared by 4 bases and J by 4 bases, with 18 bases between. The CDR3 sequence is 15 residues long. Germline lookup yields CDR1 SQVTM and CDR2 ANQGSEA. DNA for the CDR3: TGCAGCGTTGTGTGGGCGGCGCATGGCGCAGATACGCAGTATTTT. Its translation is CSVVWAAHGADTQYF.

This rearrangement joins TRBV28 to TRBJ2-1, with 8 bases that match TRBD2. Germline V lookup: CDR1 MDHEN, CDR2 SYDVKM. V lost 2 bases and J lost 7; bases outside the gene matches: 7. This CDR3 comprises 15 residues. The CDR3 DNA sequence: TGTGCCAGCAGTTTACAGGCGGGAGGTATTAATGAGCAGTTCTTC. Translated: CASSLQAGGINEQFF. The full variable domain, in which reference TRBV28 and TRBJ2-1 provide the parts outside the CDR3, is DVKVTQSSRYLVKRTGEKVFLECVQDMDHENMFWYRQDPGLGLRLIYFSYDVKMKEKGDIPEGYSVSREKKERFSLILESASTNQTSMYLCASSLQAGGINEQFFGPGTRLTVL.

This clone has only one observation. The chain couples TRBV9 to TRBJ2-1; D remains unclear. V was shortened by 3 bases and J by 8 bases, with 9 bases between the two germline ends. The germline V gene has CDR1 SGDLS and CDR2 YYNGEE. The CDR3 contains 12 residues. The CDR3 loop reads CASSGDLHEQFF. The CDR3 DNA reads TGTGCCAGCAGCGGTGATCTCCATGAGCAGTTCTTC.

CDR3 loop: CASSYPSVANVLTF. In nucleotides, the CDR3 is TGTGCCAGCAGTTACCCTTCAGTGGCCAACGTCCTGACTTTC. The J gene is TRBJ2-6, the V gene TRBV6-6; D remains ambiguous. Germline CDR1 is MNHNY and CDR2 is SVGAGI (reference sequence). The CDR3 runs 14 residues. V was shortened by 2 bases and J by 6 bases, with 8 bases between the two germline ends.

The chain joins TRBV5-6 to TRBJ2-2, with 11 bases that match TRBD2. CDR3 length: 18 amino acids. Germline V gene sequence: CDR1 SGHDT, CDR2 YYEEEE. V shed 0 bases, J shed 4 bases, and the junction held 8 bases outside the gene matches. This chain's CDR3 is CASSLAYSGGAVTGELFF. CDR3 DNA sequence: TGTGCCAGCAGCTTGGCCTATAGCGGGGGGGCCGTCACCGGGGAGCTGTTTTTT.

The chain carries TRBV28 and TRBJ1-4, with TRBD1 matching 12 bases. This CDR3 has 17 amino acids. Per germline, CDR1 MDHEN and CDR2 SYDVKM. V was pared by 6 bases and J by 2 bases, with 7 bases of the junction left unmatched. This CDR3 is CASSLGGQGATNEKLFF. For the CDR3, the DNA is TGTGCCAGCAGCCTAGGGGGACAGGGGGCTACTAATGAAAAACTGTTTTTT.

V and J are TRBV7-2 and TRBJ1-3; D possibly corresponds to TRBD1 (5 bases). Per the germline V gene, CDR1 is SGHTA and CDR2 is FQGNSA. Trimming cost V 5 bases and J 5 bases, with 13 bases left between them. The CDR3 contains 14 residues. The CDR3 loop is CASSRDVGRNTIYF. CDR3 nucleotides: TGTGCCAGCAGCCGGGACGTTGGGAGAAACACCATATATTTT.

The V gene is TRBV19, the J gene TRBJ1-3, with D perhaps TRBD1 (6 bases). CDR1 is LNHDA, CDR2 SQIVND, per germline (reference sequence). This CDR3 has 17 amino acids. Trimming took off 2 bases at V and 2 bases at J, with 16 bases between the two ends. Here the CDR3 DNA reads TGTGCCAGTAGTATATCGCCTCGGACAGTCACTGGAAACACCATATATTTT. This sequence encodes CASSISPRTVTGNTIYF.

The chain carries TRBV28 and TRBJ1-1; perhaps TRBD1 as D (6 bases). V lost 6 bases to trimming and J lost 6 bases, with 20 bases between them. CDR3 length: 15 residues. CDR1 is MDHEN, CDR2 SYDVKM, per germline. CDR3 nucleotides: TGTGCCAGCAGCGCCCCCCTACAGGGTGTCTCTGAAGCTTTCTTT. It is translated as CASSAPLQGVSEAFF.

This chain joins TRBV5-1 and TRBJ2-1; the D is unclear. The germline CDR1 and CDR2 sequences are SGHRS and YFSETQ. This CDR3 has 16 residues. Trimming took off 0 bases at V and 7 bases at J, with 17 bases between the two ends. The CDR3 is CASSLAVSSGGNEQFF. In DNA form, the CDR3 reads TGCGCCAGCAGCTTGGCAGTCAGTTCGGGTGGGAATGAGCAGTTCTTC.

The gene calls are TRBV5-4 and TRBJ2-2; 15 bases match TRBD2. Germline lookup yields CDR1 SGHNT and CDR2 YYREEE (reference sequence). The CDR3 contains 16 residues. Losses at the gene ends were 3 bases for V and 7 bases for J; bases not matched to a gene: 4. CDR3 loop: CASSSWTSGRGGELFF. The CDR3 coding sequence is TGTGCCAGCAGCTCCTGGACTAGCGGGAGGGGCGGGGAGCTGTTTTTT.

J is TRBJ1-5 and V is TRBV27; D gene uncertain. The germline CDR1 and CDR2 sequences are MNHEY and SMNVEV (reference sequence). This CDR3 has 14 residues. Trimming took 3 bases from V and 5 from J, leaving 11 bases between them. CDR3 bases: TGTGCCAGCAGTTTGGTCTGGGGTCATCAGCCCCAGCATTTT. This gives the protein CASSLVWGHQPQHF.

The chain combines TRBV9 with TRBJ2-3; the match to TRBD2 covers 9 bases. The germline V gene has CDR1 SGDLS and CDR2 YYNGEE. The V and J ends lost 4 bases and 4 bases, in that order; junction bases with no gene match: 4. This CDR3 region has 14 residues. Here the CDR3 DNA reads TGTGCCAGCAGCCCTAGCGGGGCGCCAGATACGCAGTATTTT. Its translation is CASSPSGAPDTQYF.

In its sample, this clone was seen once. The V and J genes are TRBV6-6 and TRBJ2-1, with D tentatively TRBD1 (5 bases). Germline V CDR1 and CDR2: MNHNY, SVGAGI (reference sequence). The V and J ends lost 5 bases and 8 bases respectively, with 16 bases between them. The length of the CDR3 is 14 residues. CDR3 residues: CASSPKGSRDEQFF. In DNA form, the CDR3 reads TGTGCCAGCAGTCCCAAAGGTAGCAGGGATGAGCAGTTCTTC.

The chain couples TRBV2 to TRBJ2-5; 10 positions match TRBD1. There are 16 residues in the CDR3. Germline lookup yields CDR1 SNHLY and CDR2 FYNNEI. Trimming cost V 7 bases and J 5 bases; bases outside gene matches: 13. CDR3 amino acids: CASNTRTGGVRETQYF. The CDR3, as DNA: TGTGCCAGCAACACGCGGACAGGGGGAGTGAGGGAGACCCAGTACTTC.

The rearrangement links TRBV5-6 to TRBJ1-2; no firm D call. Germline assignment: CDR1 SGHDT and CDR2 YYEEEE. V lost 0 bases and J 8 bases, leaving 8 bases between the germline ends. CDR3 length: 12 residues. CDR3 amino acids: CASSLVGGGYTF. The DNA of the CDR3 is TGTGCCAGCAGCTTGGTAGGAGGCGGCTACACCTTC. The full variable domain, rest sourced from reference TRBV5-6 and TRBJ1-2, is DAGVTQSPTHLIKTRGQQVTLRCSPKSGHDTVSWYQQALGQGPQFIFQYYEEEERQRGNFPDRFSGHQFPNYSSELNVNALLLGDSALYLCASSLVGGGYTFGSGTRLTVV.